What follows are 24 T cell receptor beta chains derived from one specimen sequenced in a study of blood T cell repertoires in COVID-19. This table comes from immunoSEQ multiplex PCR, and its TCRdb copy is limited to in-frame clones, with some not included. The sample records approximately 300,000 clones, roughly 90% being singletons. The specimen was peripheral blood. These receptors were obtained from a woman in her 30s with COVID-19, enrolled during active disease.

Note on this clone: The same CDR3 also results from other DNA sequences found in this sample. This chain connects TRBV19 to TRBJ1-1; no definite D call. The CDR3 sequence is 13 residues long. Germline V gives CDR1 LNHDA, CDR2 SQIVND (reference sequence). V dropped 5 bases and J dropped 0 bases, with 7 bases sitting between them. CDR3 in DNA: TGTGCCAGTAGTGCAAGCATGAACACTGAAGCTTTCTTT. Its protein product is CASSASMNTEAFF.

CDR3 nucleotide sequence: TGTGCCAGCGGAGCCTTCTCCTACAATGAGCAGTTCTTC. Its protein product is CASGAFSYNEQFF. The chain has TRBV27 and TRBJ2-1; no firm D call. V was cut by 8 bases and J by 0 bases, with 8 bases left in between. Germline V lookup: CDR1 MNHEY, CDR2 SMNVEV (reference sequence). The CDR3 has 13 amino acids.

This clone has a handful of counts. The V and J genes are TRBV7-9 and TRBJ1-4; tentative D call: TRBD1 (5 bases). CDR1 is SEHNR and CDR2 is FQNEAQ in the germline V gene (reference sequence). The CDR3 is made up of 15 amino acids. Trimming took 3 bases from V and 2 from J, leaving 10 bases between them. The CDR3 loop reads CASSFPPGTNEKLFF. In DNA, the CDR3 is TGTGCCAGCAGCTTCCCACCAGGGACTAATGAAAAACTGTTTTTT. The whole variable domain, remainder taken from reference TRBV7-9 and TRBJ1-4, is DTGVSQNPRHKITKRGQNVTFRCDPISEHNRLYWYRQTLGQGPEFLTYFQNEAQLEKSRLLSDRFSAERPKGSFSTLEIQRTEQGDSAMYLCASSFPPGTNEKLFFGSGTQLSVL.

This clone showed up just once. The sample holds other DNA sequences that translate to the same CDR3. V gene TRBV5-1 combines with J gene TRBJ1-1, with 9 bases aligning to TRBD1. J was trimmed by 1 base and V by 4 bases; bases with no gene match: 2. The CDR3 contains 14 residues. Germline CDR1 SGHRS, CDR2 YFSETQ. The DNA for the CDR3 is TGCGCCAGCAGCCCGGACAGGGGGAACACTGAAGCTTTCTTT. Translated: CASSPDRGNTEAFF.

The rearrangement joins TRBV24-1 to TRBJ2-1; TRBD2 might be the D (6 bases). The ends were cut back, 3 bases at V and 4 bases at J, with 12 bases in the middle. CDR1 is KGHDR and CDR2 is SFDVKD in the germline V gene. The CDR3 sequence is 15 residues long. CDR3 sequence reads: CATSDGWGRYNEQFF. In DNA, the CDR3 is TGTGCCACCAGTGATGGGTGGGGGAGGTACAATGAGCAGTTCTTC.

The CDR3 here is CASSLDSVYGYTF. In DNA form, the CDR3 reads TGTGCCAGCAGCCTAGACAGTGTTTATGGCTACACCTTC. The chain employs TRBV5-4 and TRBJ1-2; D is perhaps TRBD1 (5 bases). Trimming removed 4 bases at V and 5 bases at J, with 12 bases between. The CDR3 has 13 residues. The V gene's germline CDR1 is SGHNT and CDR2 YYREEE (reference sequence).

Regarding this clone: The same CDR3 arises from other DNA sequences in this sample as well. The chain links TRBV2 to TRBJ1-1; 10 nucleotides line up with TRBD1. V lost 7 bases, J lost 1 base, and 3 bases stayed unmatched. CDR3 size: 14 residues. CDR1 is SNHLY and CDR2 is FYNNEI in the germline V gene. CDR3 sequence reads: CASKRQGANTEAFF. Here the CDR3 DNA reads TGTGCCAGCAAACGACAGGGGGCGAACACTGAAGCTTTCTTT.

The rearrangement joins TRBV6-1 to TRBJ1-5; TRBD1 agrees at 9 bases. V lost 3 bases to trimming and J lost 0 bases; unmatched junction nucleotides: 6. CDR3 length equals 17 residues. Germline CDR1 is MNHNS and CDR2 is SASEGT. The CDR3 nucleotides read TGTGCCAGCAGTGATGGACAGGGGAGACCTAGCAATCAGCCCCAGCATTTT. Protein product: CASSDGQGRPSNQPQHF.

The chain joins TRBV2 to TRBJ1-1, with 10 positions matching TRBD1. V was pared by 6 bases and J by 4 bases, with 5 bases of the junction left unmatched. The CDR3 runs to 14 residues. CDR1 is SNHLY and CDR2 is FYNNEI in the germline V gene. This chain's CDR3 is CASREDRGSTEAFF. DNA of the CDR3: TGTGCCAGCAGAGAGGACAGGGGGAGCACTGAAGCTTTCTTT.

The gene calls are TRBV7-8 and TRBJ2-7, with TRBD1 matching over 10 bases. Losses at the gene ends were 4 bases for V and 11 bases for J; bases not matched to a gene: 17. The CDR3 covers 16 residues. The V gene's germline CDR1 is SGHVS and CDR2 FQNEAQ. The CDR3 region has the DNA TGTGCCAGCAGCTCTGACTTATGGGACAGGGGATCCCCCGAGTACTTC. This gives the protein CASSSDLWDRGSPEYF. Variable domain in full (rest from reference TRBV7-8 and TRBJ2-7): GAGVSQSPRYKVAKRGQDVALRCDPISGHVSLFWYQQALGQGPEFLTYFQNEAQLDKSGLPSDRFFAERPEGSVSTLKIQRTQQEDSAVYLCASSSDLWDRGSPEYFGPGTRLTVT.

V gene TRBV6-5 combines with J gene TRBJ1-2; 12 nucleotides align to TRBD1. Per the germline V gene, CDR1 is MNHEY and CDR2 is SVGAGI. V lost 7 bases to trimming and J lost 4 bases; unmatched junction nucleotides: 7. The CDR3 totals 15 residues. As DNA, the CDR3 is TGTGCCAGCAAACTAGGGACAGGGGGCGCCTATGGCTACACCTTC. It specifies CASKLGTGGAYGYTF.

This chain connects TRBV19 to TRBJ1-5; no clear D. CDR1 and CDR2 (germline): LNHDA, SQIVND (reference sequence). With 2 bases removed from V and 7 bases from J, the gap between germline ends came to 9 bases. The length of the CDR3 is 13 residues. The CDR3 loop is CASSIKGVQPQHF. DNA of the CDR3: TGTGCCAGTAGTATAAAAGGAGTCCAGCCCCAGCATTTT. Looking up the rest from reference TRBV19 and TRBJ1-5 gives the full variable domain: DGGITQSPKYLFRKEGQNVTLSCEQNLNHDAMYWYRQDPGQGLRLIYYSQIVNDFQKGDIAEGYSVSREKKESFPLTVTSAQKNPTAFYLCASSIKGVQPQHFGDGTRLSIL.

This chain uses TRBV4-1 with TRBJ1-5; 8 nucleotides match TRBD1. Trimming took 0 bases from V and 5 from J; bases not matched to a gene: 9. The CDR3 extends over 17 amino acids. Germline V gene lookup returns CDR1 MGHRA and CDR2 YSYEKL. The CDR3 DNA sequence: TGCGCCAGCAGCCAAGAAACCCCCGGACAGGGCTATCAGCCCCAGCATTTT. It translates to CASSQETPGQGYQPQHF.

The CDR3 DNA follows: TGCAGCGTTCGGGACAGAGGCACCTATGGCTACACCTTC. As protein: CSVRDRGTYGYTF. The chain combines TRBV29-1 with TRBJ1-2; TRBD1 agrees at 7 bases. The germline V gene has CDR1 SQVTM and CDR2 ANQGSEA. Trimming at V came to 5 bases and at J to 4 bases, leaving 7 bases not matched to a gene. This CDR3 is built from 13 residues.

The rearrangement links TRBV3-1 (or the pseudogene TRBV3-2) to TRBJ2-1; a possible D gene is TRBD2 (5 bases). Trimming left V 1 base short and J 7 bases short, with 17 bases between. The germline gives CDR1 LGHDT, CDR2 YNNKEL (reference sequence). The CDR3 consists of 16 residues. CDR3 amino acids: CASSQGLPPTGNEQFF. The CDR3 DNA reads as TGTGCCAGCAGCCAAGGGCTACCGCCCACGGGGAATGAGCAGTTCTTC.

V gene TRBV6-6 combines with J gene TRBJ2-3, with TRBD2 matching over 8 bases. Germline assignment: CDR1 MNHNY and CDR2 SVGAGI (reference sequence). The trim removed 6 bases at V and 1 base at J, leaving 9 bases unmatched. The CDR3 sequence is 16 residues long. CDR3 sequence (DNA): TGTGCCAGCAGGACGGGACTAGGGAGAGGCACAGATACGCAGTATTTT. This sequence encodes CASRTGLGRGTDTQYF.

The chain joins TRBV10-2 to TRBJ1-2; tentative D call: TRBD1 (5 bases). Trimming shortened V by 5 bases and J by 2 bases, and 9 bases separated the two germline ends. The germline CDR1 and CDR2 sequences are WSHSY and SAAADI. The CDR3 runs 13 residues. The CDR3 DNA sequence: TGCGCCAGCAGTCCGACAGAGAACTATGGCTACACCTTC. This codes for CASSPTENYGYTF.

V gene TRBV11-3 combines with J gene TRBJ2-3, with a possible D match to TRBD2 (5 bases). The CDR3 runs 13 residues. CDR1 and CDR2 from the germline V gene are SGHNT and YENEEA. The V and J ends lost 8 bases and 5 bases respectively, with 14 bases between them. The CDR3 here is CASSRGPGDTQYF. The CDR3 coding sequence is TGTGCCAGCTCCCGGGGTCCCGGAGATACGCAGTATTTT.

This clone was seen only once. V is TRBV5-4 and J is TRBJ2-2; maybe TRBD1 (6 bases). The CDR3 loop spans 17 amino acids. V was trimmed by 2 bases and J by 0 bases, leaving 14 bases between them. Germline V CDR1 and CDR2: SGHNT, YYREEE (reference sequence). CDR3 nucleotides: TGTGCCAGCAGCTTAGGGGGAATAACACCGAACACCGGGGAGCTGTTTTTT. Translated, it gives CASSLGGITPNTGELFF.

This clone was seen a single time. The CDR3 loop is CASSGPGFVDTQYF. DNA of the CDR3: TGTGCCAGCAGCGGACCCGGGTTCGTAGACACCCAGTACTTC. J is TRBJ2-5 and V is TRBV9; D is ambiguous. CDR1 and CDR2 from the germline V gene are SGDLS and YYNGEE. The CDR3 covers 14 residues. V was shortened by 3 bases and J by 8 bases, with 17 bases between the two germline ends.

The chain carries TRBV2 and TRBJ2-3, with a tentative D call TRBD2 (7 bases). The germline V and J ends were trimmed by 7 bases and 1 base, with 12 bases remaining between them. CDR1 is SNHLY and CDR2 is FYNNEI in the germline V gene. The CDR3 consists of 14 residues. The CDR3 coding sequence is TGTGCCAGCAATGGAGGGGGGGGCACAGATACGCAGTATTTT. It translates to CASNGGGGTDTQYF.

As DNA, the CDR3 is TGTGCCAGTAGTATAGGGACAGGGACATCCGAGCCCCAGCATTTT. This sequence encodes CASSIGTGTSEPQHF. The chain combines TRBV19 with TRBJ1-5; 8 bases match TRBD1. This CDR3 comprises 15 residues. Germline-derived CDR1 and CDR2 are LNHDA and SQIVND (reference sequence). V gave up 1 base and J gave up 8 bases; unmatched junction bases: 7.

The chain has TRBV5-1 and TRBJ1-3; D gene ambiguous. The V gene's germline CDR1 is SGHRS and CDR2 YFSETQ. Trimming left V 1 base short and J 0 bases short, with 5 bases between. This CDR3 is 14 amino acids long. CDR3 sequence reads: CASSLPDSGNTIYF. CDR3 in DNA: TGCGCCAGCAGCTTGCCAGACTCTGGAAACACCATATATTTT.

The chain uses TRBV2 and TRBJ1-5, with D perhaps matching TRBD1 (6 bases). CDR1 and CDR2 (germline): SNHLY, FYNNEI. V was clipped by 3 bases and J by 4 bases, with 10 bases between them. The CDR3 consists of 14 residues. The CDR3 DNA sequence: TGTGCCAGCAGTGACAGGGGAAGTAATCAGCCCCAGCATTTT. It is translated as CASSDRGSNQPQHF.